The clone carrying this TCR beta chain was counted between two and nine times. Its antigen is unknown. PCR was performed using 60 Vbeta and 13 Jbeta primers. The protocol was immunoSEQ multiplex PCR, while the TCRdb copy is restricted to in-frame clones and leaves out a portion. Among under 150,000 clones listed, around 82% were seen once. These data are taken from a study of cytomegalovirus exposure and HLA in healthy donors. In germline, CDR1 is MNHEY, CDR2 SMNVEV (reference sequence). J gave up 9 bases and V 2 bases, and 1 base lay outside the gene matches. The CDR3 spans 12 residues. Findings of the study overall: The study put 150 to 200 TCR beta chains on its list as cytomegalovirus-associated. V- and J-gene trimming of TCR beta was linked (in a later analysis) to a missense DCLRE1C variant.

Sequenced material: PBMCs. This sequence joins TRBV27 and TRBJ2-7; the match to TRBD1 covers 10 bases. This TCR came from a woman in her 40s in good health and CMV-seropositive. CDR3 sequence: CASSLGTGAQYF. In nucleotides, the CDR3 is TGTGCCAGCAGTTTAGGGACAGGGGCGCAGTACTTC.